The 27 T cell receptor beta chains presented below share a single source sample, sequenced in a study of TIL therapy for anti-PD-1-resistant metastatic lung cancer (dated by TCRdb to the early 2020s). The time point label corresponds to: pre-treatment sample, taken before nivolumab and TIL therapy. Using bias-controlled multiplex PCR with the immunoSEQ v3 hsTCRB kit, the TCR beta CDR3 regions were amplified from genomic DNA. TCRdb's version of the immuneACCESS table is confined to in-frame rearrangements and falls short of the full clone set. An unresolved V gene accounts for under half of the shortfall where checked; the remainder is of unknown origin. Within this sample are about 52,000 clones, with 70% to 85% of them counted one time only. The ten largest make up 4.8% of the sample. This material consisted of blood, taken at baseline. These receptors originate from a woman aged 30 to 85 with non-small cell lung cancer.

The J gene is TRBJ1-5, the V gene TRBV4-1, with 7 bases matching TRBD1. J was trimmed by 1 base and V by 4 bases; bases with no gene match: 10. CDR3 size: 17 residues. Germline CDR1 MGHRA, CDR2 YSYEKL. The CDR3 protein is CASSPERTGTSNQPQHF. The CDR3 DNA is TGCGCCAGCAGCCCAGAAAGGACAGGCACCAGCAATCAGCCCCAGCATTTT.

The chain employs TRBV11-2 and TRBJ2-1; TRBD2 matches 7 bases. CDR1 SGHAT and CDR2 FQNNGV come from the germline V gene. There are 18 residues in the CDR3. After removal of 3 bases from V and 6 bases from J, the junction contained 17 bases not matched to a gene. CDR3 loop: CASSFLGRESQLSNEQFF. In DNA, the CDR3 is TGTGCCAGCAGCTTCCTAGGGCGGGAGAGCCAATTATCCAATGAGCAGTTCTTC.

The chain joins TRBV15 to TRBJ1-5; tentative D call: TRBD1 (5 bases). The germline gives CDR1 LNHNV, CDR2 YYDKDF (reference sequence). V lost 0 bases to trimming and J lost 5 bases, with 8 bases between them. The CDR3 has 14 residues. The CDR3 region has the DNA TGTGCCACCAGCAGAGATCTGGGGGATCAGCCCCAGCATTTT. It specifies CATSRDLGDQPQHF.

This chain uses TRBV6-5 with TRBJ2-7; D is uncertain. The CDR3 spans 16 residues. Germline V gene sequence: CDR1 MNHEY, CDR2 SVGAGI. The V and J ends lost 2 bases and 5 bases respectively, with 19 bases between them. The CDR3: CASSYRSKNPVHEQYF. Written as DNA, the CDR3 is TGTGCCAGCAGTTACCGATCCAAGAATCCCGTCCACGAGCAGTACTTC.

The chain is built from TRBV7-9 and TRBJ2-3; TRBD2 is a possible D gene (5 bases). CDR1 is SEHNR, CDR2 FQNEAQ, per germline (reference sequence). CDR3 length equals 14 residues. Trimming removed 5 bases at V and 4 bases at J, with 13 bases between. The CDR3 loop is CASSPSWSADTQYF. In DNA form, the CDR3 reads TGTGCCAGCAGCCCTAGCTGGAGCGCAGATACGCAGTATTTT. The variable domain in full, completed from reference TRBV7-9 and TRBJ2-3, reads DTGVSQNPRHKITKRGQNVTFRCDPISEHNRLYWYRQTLGQGPEFLTYFQNEAQLEKSRLLSDRFSAERPKGSFSTLEIQRTEQGDSAMYLCASSPSWSADTQYFGPGTRLTVL.

This sequence joins TRBV19 and TRBJ1-2; no clear D gene. The CDR3 loop spans 12 amino acids. Deletions cut 6 bases from V and 3 bases from J, with 8 bases between. Germline lookup yields CDR1 LNHDA and CDR2 SQIVND (reference sequence). DNA of the CDR3: TGTGCCAGTAGAGCTGTTGACTATGGCTACACCTTC. This codes for CASRAVDYGYTF.

This clone has just one count. V usage is TRBV19 and J usage is TRBJ2-3; 9 bases map to TRBD2. The CDR3 totals 16 residues. Germline V gene lookup returns CDR1 LNHDA and CDR2 SQIVND (reference sequence). J was trimmed by 1 base and V by 4 bases; bases with no gene match: 6. The CDR3 DNA sequence: TGTGCCAGTAGTACCTTCAGGACTAGCGGCACAGATACGCAGTATTTT. It encodes CASSTFRTSGTDTQYF.

The V call is TRBV4-3, the J call TRBJ2-2; the match to TRBD2 covers 13 bases. V lost 2 bases to trimming and J lost 0 bases; unmatched junction nucleotides: 0. The CDR3 loop spans 17 amino acids. Germline V gene data show CDR1 as LGHNA and CDR2 as YSLEER. As DNA, the CDR3 is TGCGCCAGCAGCCAAACTAGCGGGGGGGCGAACACCGGGGAGCTGTTTTTT. It codes for CASSQTSGGANTGELFF.

V gene TRBV19 combines with J gene TRBJ1-2; 8 nucleotides line up with TRBD1. Per the germline V gene, CDR1 is LNHDA and CDR2 is SQIVND (reference sequence). The V gene end was trimmed by 4 bases and the J gene end by 4 bases; junction bases not matched to a gene: 2. This CDR3 comprises 13 residues. The CDR3 here is CASSTGTGYGYTF. Written as DNA, the CDR3 is TGTGCCAGTAGTACCGGGACAGGCTATGGCTACACCTTC.

This clone was picked up one time. The chain carries TRBV5-1 and TRBJ2-5; the match to TRBD2 covers 10 bases. The CDR3 loop spans 16 amino acids. V lost 0 bases to trimming and J lost 5 bases; unmatched junction nucleotides: 7. Germline CDR1 and CDR2: SGHRS and YFSETQ. In DNA, the CDR3 is TGCGCCAGCAGCTTGGACGGGACTAGCGCGTTGGAGACCCAGTACTTC. Encoded protein: CASSLDGTSALETQYF.

The sample holds a few counts of this clone. The genes are TRBV19 and TRBJ1-1; 12 nucleotides align to TRBD1. There are 16 residues in the CDR3. The germline CDR1 and CDR2 sequences are LNHDA and SQIVND (reference sequence). V gave up 6 bases and J gave up 0 bases; unmatched junction bases: 5. CDR3 nucleotide sequence: TGTGCCAGTAGCGGGACAGGGGGCCTCATGAACACTGAAGCTTTCTTT. Translated, it gives CASSGTGGLMNTEAFF.

The rearrangement joins TRBV5-4 to TRBJ1-4; D is possibly TRBD1 (5 bases). Germline V gene lookup returns CDR1 SGHNT and CDR2 YYREEE (reference sequence). The CDR3 totals 14 residues. Trimming took 3 bases from V and 0 from J, leaving 6 bases between them. Here the CDR3 reads CASSSTATNEKLFF. The DNA for the CDR3 is TGTGCCAGCAGCTCGACAGCAACTAATGAAAAACTGTTTTTT.

The rearrangement links TRBV5-4 to TRBJ1-2; 9 nucleotides match TRBD1. The CDR3 runs 17 residues. In germline, CDR1 is SGHNT, CDR2 YYREEE (reference sequence). The ends lost 4 bases at V and 8 bases at J; junction bases unmatched: 18. CDR3 coding DNA: TGTGCCAGCAGCACGGGACAGGGAATGGTTACGGAAGGAGGCTACACCTTC. Its protein product is CASSTGQGMVTEGGYTF.

This sequence joins TRBV2 and TRBJ2-5; D is uncertain. CDR3 length: 12 amino acids. The germline V and J ends were trimmed by 11 bases and 5 bases, with 15 bases remaining between them. Germline loops: CDR1 SNHLY, CDR2 FYNNEI. CDR3 bases: TGTGCCGGTAGGACCTCAGCGGAGACCCAGTACTTC. Translating gives CAGRTSAETQYF.

The J gene is TRBJ1-2, the V gene TRBV28, with D maybe TRBD1 (6 bases). CDR1 and CDR2 (germline): MDHEN, SYDVKM. The germline V and J ends were trimmed by 2 bases and 8 bases, with 18 bases remaining between them. CDR3 length equals 15 residues. The CDR3 here is CASSLKRETGGGYTF. The CDR3 DNA is TGTGCCAGCAGTTTAAAGAGGGAGACAGGAGGGGGCTACACCTTC.

The chain uses TRBV5-5 and TRBJ1-1; 9 positions match TRBD1. Looked up from germline, CDR1 is SGHKS and CDR2 is YYEKEE (reference sequence). CDR3 length equals 14 residues. Trimming removed 6 bases from V and 5 bases from J; junction bases left unmatched: 8. The CDR3 here is CASTRDRGVTEAFF. The DNA for the CDR3 is TGTGCCAGCACCAGAGACAGGGGGGTGACTGAAGCTTTCTTT.

The chain has TRBV18 and TRBJ2-2, with TRBD1 matching over 7 bases. The CDR3 totals 13 residues. With V trimmed by 3 bases and J by 11 bases, 6 bases remained unmatched. CDR1 and CDR2 (germline): KGHSH, LQKENI. The chain's CDR3 is CASSPLDREELFF. The DNA of the CDR3 is TGTGCCAGCTCACCCCTCGACAGGGAAGAGCTGTTTTTT. Full variable domain (outside the CDR3, taken from reference TRBV18 and TRBJ2-2): NAGVMQNPRHLVRRRGQEARLRCSPMKGHSHVYWYRQLPEEGLKFMVYLQKENIIDESGMPKERFSAEFPKEGPSILRIQQVVRGDSAAYFCASSPLDREELFFGEGSRLTVL.

J is TRBJ2-7 and V is TRBV6-6; 7 nucleotides line up with TRBD1. The CDR3 is 14 amino acids. Germline loops: CDR1 MNHNY, CDR2 SVGAGI (reference sequence). After removal of 3 bases from V and 2 bases from J, the junction contained 4 bases not matched to a gene. The CDR3 DNA sequence: TGTGCCAGCAGTTATTTGACAGGGACCTACGAGCAGTACTTC. Its protein product is CASSYLTGTYEQYF.

This chain uses TRBV6-6 with TRBJ1-5, with D possibly being TRBD1 (5 bases). CDR3 length equals 14 residues. CDR1 is MNHNY and CDR2 is SVGAGI in the germline V gene (reference sequence). V lost 5 bases to trimming and J lost 1 base, with 9 bases between them. In DNA form, the CDR3 reads TGTGCCAGCAGTGCGGGACGGAGCAATCAGCCCCAGCATTTT. Its protein is CASSAGRSNQPQHF.

This clone occurred a few times. V and J are TRBV9 and TRBJ2-2; D gene uncertain. The germline V gene encodes CDR1 SGDLS and CDR2 YYNGEE. The CDR3 covers 14 residues. The V end was cut by 1 base, the J end by 3 bases, with 7 bases between. This CDR3 reads CASSVYGYTGELFF. The DNA of the CDR3 is TGTGCCAGCAGCGTATATGGATACACCGGGGAGCTGTTTTTT.

This chain joins TRBV13 and TRBJ2-2, with 7 bases that match TRBD1. The CDR3 is 13 amino acids. Unmatched junction bases numbered 3, after V lost 6 bases and J lost 5 bases. CDR1 and CDR2 (germline): PRHDT, FYEKMQ (reference sequence). In DNA form, the CDR3 reads TGTGCCAGCAGGACAGGGAGTACCGGGGAGCTGTTTTTT. The encoded protein is CASRTGSTGELFF.

This chain connects TRBV19 to TRBJ2-3, with 9 bases aligning to TRBD2. Germline V gene sequence: CDR1 LNHDA, CDR2 SQIVND (reference sequence). V dropped 1 base and J dropped 4; count of bases not matched to a gene: 6. This CDR3 has 16 residues. The CDR3 bases are TGTGCCAGTAGTATAGTTCTAGCGGGAACAGCAGATACGCAGTATTTT. This gives the protein CASSIVLAGTADTQYF.

This chain connects TRBV5-1 to TRBJ2-1; no definite D call. V lost 2 bases, J lost 7 bases, and 7 bases lay in between. CDR3 length equals 12 residues. Per germline, CDR1 SGHRS and CDR2 YFSETQ. CDR3 DNA: TGCGCCAGCAGCTTAGGATGGAATGAGCAGTTCTTC. This codes for CASSLGWNEQFF. Drawing the rest from reference TRBV5-1 and TRBJ2-1, the complete variable domain is KAGVTQTPRYLIKTRGQQVTLSCSPISGHRSVSWYQQTPGQGLQFLFEYFSETQRNKGNFPGRFSGRQFSNSRSEMNVSTLELGDSALYLCASSLGWNEQFFGPGTRLTVL.

The chain is built from TRBV11-3 and TRBJ1-6; no firm D call. This CDR3 region has 13 residues. V lost 5 bases and J 7 bases, leaving 9 bases between the germline ends. The germline V gene has CDR1 SGHNT and CDR2 YENEEA. The CDR3 DNA follows: TGTGCCAGCAGCCAAGGCCCCAATTCACCCCTCCACTTT. Translated: CASSQGPNSPLHF.

The chain couples TRBV30 to TRBJ1-1; TRBD1 might be the D (6 bases). The CDR3 length is 14 residues. CDR1 is GTSNPN, CDR2 SVGIG, per germline (reference sequence). Trimming left V 4 bases short and J 3 bases short, with 15 bases between. Written as DNA, the CDR3 is TGTGCCTGGACTCCCCAAAACAGGGACACTGAAGCTTTCTTT. This sequence encodes CAWTPQNRDTEAFF.

The chain combines TRBV27 with TRBJ2-1; 7 bases line up with TRBD1. CDR3 length equals 14 residues. Trimming took 5 bases from V and 3 from J; bases not matched to a gene: 4. The germline CDR1 and CDR2 sequences are MNHEY and SMNVEV (reference sequence). The CDR3 coding sequence is TGTGCCAGCAGTCGACAGGGTTACTACAATGAGCAGTTCTTC. It encodes CASSRQGYYNEQFF.

The genes are TRBV15 and TRBJ2-1; 11 positions agree with TRBD1. The CDR3 is 17 residues long. Per the germline V gene, CDR1 is LNHNV and CDR2 is YYDKDF (reference sequence). V was clipped by 3 bases and J by 9 bases; unmatched bases: 13. CDR3 nucleotide sequence: TGTGCCACCAGCAGCAAACCCGGGACAGGGGGGTACGGTGAGCAGTTCTTC. It is translated as CATSSKPGTGGYGEQFF.